A selection of T cell receptor beta chains follows, all from one sample in a study of T-cell reconstitution after alpha-beta-depleted transplantation in children. TCRdb recomputed calls from the PCR reads with MiXCR, one row per CDR3 protein. The sample lists around 800,000 distinct CDR3 sequences, around 17% occurring once. The sample here was PBMCs, mostly from graft donor cells, taken 360 days after TCRalphabeta/CD19-depleted stem cell transplant. These receptors came from a male patient younger than 18 who had a stem cell transplant for acute lymphoblastic leukemia, so the T cells may come from the graft donor. Each CDR3 is given with its conserved first and last residue. The D gene is left open where the match is weak. The size field is filled for only some rows; it gives once, few, many or a size class.

-,TRBV7-2,TRBJ2-1,TRBD2,TGTGCCAGCAGCTTTGGGGTAGCGGGTAACAATGAGCAGTTCTTC,CASSFGVAGNNEQFF
-,TRBV14,TRBJ2-1,-,TGTGCCAGCAGCCAATACAACCCCGGACAAGTCGGCTACAATGAGCAGTTCTTC,CASSQYNPGQVGYNEQFF
-,TRBV7-9,TRBJ1-4,-,TGTGCCAGCAGCTTCGGACAGCTCGGGGAAAAACTGTTTTTT,CASSFGQLGEKLFF
few,TRBV12-3/TRBV12-4,TRBJ2-1,-,TGTGCCAGCAGCACAACTGCGAGCTCCTACAATGAGCAGTTCTTC,CASSTTASSYNEQFF
many,TRBV29-1,TRBJ2-7,TRBD1,TGCAGCGTTGGACCCCGGACAGGTCTCTACGAGCAGTACTTC,CSVGPRTGLYEQYF
-,TRBV7-2,TRBJ2-3,-,TGTGCCAGCAGCTTTGGGGTCGGAGATACGCAGTATTTT,CASSFGVGDTQYF
-,TRBV20-1,TRBJ2-5,TRBD2,TGCAGTGCTAGGTGGCCCCTCTGGCGGGAGGGTGGAGGAGAGACCCAGTACTTC,CSARWPLWREGGGETQYF
few,TRBV10-3,TRBJ2-5,-,TGTGCCACCCTAGGGTCGTACCAAGAGACCCAGTACTTC,CATLGSYQETQYF
-,TRBV27,TRBJ2-4,-,TGTGCCAGCAGTTTATCCCCCTTAGCCAAAAACATTCAGTACTTC,CASSLSPLAKNIQYF
once,TRBV12-3/TRBV12-4,TRBJ2-5,TRBD1,TGTGCCAGCAGTTTAGCTAGGGACAGCCTCAGGCGGGAGACCCAGTACTTC,CASSLARDSLRRETQYF
few,TRBV20-1,TRBJ2-7,TRBD2,TGCAGTGCTATGAAGGGACTAGCGGAAGTAGAACCTTGGGACCTCTCCGAGCAGTACTTC,CSAMKGLAEVEPWDLSEQYF
many,TRBV12-3/TRBV12-4,TRBJ2-7,TRBD1,TGTGCCAGCAGCCCAGACAGGGGGCGGCTCTACGAGCAGTACTTC,CASSPDRGRLYEQYF
-,TRBV2,TRBJ2-7,-,TGTGCCAGCAGTAGCTTCAACTCCCACGAGCAGTACTTC,CASSSFNSHEQYF
-,TRBV5-1,TRBJ1-1,-,TGCGCCAGCAGGCCGACAGAGAACACTGAAGCTTTCTTT,CASRPTENTEAFF
few,TRBV6-5,TRBJ2-1,TRBD2,TGTGCCAGCAGTTACTCTGCGACTAGCGGGAGGGCCGGAGAGCAGTTCTTC,CASSYSATSGRAGEQFF
many,TRBV7-9,TRBJ2-7,-,TGTGCCAGCAGCTTAGTAGGTGGCCCCTACGAGCAGTACTTC,CASSLVGGPYEQYF
-,TRBV5-1,TRBJ2-3,-,TGCGCCAGCGAAGGCGGCAGATACACAGATACGCAGTATTTT,CASEGGRYTDTQYF
-,TRBV6-5,TRBJ2-2,TRBD2,TGTGCCAGCAGTTACCCAAGGCTAGCGGGGCCGACGACCGGGGAGCTGTTTTTT,CASSYPRLAGPTTGELFF
-,TRBV11-1,TRBJ2-5,TRBD2,TGTGCCAGCATCCCGACTAGCGGTCACAAGTTCGGGCACTTC,CASIPTSGHKFGHF
-,TRBV12-3/TRBV12-4,TRBJ2-7,-,TGTGCCAGCGGTCCAATAGGTATTGAGGACTTTTACGAGCAGTACTTC,CASGPIGIEDFYEQYF
few,TRBV25-1,TRBJ1-2,-,TGTGCCAGCAGTGGTCCGGGACGCAGCCATGGCTACACCTTC,CASSGPGRSHGYTF
-,TRBV5-1,TRBJ2-7,TRBD2,TGCGCCAGCAGCGGGACTAGCGGGAGGGCCCCGCCCTACGAGCAGTACTTC,CASSGTSGRAPPYEQYF
few,TRBV7-9,TRBJ1-1,-,TGTGCCAGCAGCCTCGAGGCGGAGCTATTGAACACTGAAGCTTTCTTT,CASSLEAELLNTEAFF
few,TRBV9,TRBJ1-3,-,TGTGCCAGCAGCGTAACCCCCGGGGGAGGGGGAAACACCATATATTTT,CASSVTPGGGGNTIYF
few,TRBV5-1,TRBJ2-3,TRBD2,TGCGCCAGCAGCTTGTATGCGGGAGACGGGAATACGCAGTATTTT,CASSLYAGDGNTQYF
-,TRBV28,TRBJ2-7,TRBD1,TGTGCCAGCAGCAAACCGGGACAGGGCGTCTACGAGCAGTACTTC,CASSKPGQGVYEQYF
-,TRBV29-1,TRBJ2-7,TRBD1,TGCAGCGTTGAAAGACAGGGGAACGAGCAGTACTTC,CSVERQGNEQYF
-,TRBV5-1,TRBJ2-7,TRBD2,TGCGCCAGCAGCCTCGACCAAGCGGGACCCTACGAGCAGTACTTC,CASSLDQAGPYEQYF
few,TRBV18,TRBJ2-7,TRBD2,TGTGCCAGCTCACCACGGGGACTAGCGGGGAACGAGCAGTACTTC,CASSPRGLAGNEQYF
few,TRBV21-1,TRBJ1-1,-,TGTGCCAGCAGCAAAGGGGCGGGGGGGACTGAAGCTTTCTTT,CASSKGAGGTEAFF
few,TRBV15,TRBJ1-2,-,TGTGCCACCAGCAGAGGCCGGAATGACAGGAACCTTCTCTATGGCTACACCTTC,CATSRGRNDRNLLYGYTF
many,TRBV4-1,TRBJ2-1,TRBD2,TGCGCCAGCAGCCAGAGGACTAGCGGCTACAATGAGCAGTTCTTC,CASSQRTSGYNEQFF
-,TRBV29-1,TRBJ1-2,-,TGCAGCGTTGAAGGGGGGCGGGCTGGCTACACCTTC,CSVEGGRAGYTF
few,TRBV4-1,TRBJ2-7,-,TGCGCCAGCAGCCAGGGGATCCGCTACGAGCAGTACTTC,CASSQGIRYEQYF
-,TRBV7-9,TRBJ2-7,TRBD1,TGTGCCAGCAGCCCAGGACCGGGACAGGGGGTGAGAGAGCAGTACTTC,CASSPGPGQGVREQYF
-,TRBV20-1,TRBJ2-7,-,TGCAGTGCTAGAGAAGGCACTAGTAACGAGCAGTACTTC,CSAREGTSNEQYF
-,TRBV7-9,TRBJ2-5,TRBD2,TGTGCCAGCAGCTTAGGGTACGGGAGGGCCCTGGAGACCCAGTACTTC,CASSLGYGRALETQYF
few,TRBV20-1,TRBJ1-5,TRBD1,TGCAGTGCGACCGGGACAGGCAGTCAGCCCCAGCATTTT,CSATGTGSQPQHF
few,TRBV4-1,TRBJ2-3,TRBD2,TGCGCCAGCAGCCAACTCCACAAGGGACTAGCCTCCGAGTGGGATACGCAGTATTTT,CASSQLHKGLASEWDTQYF
once,TRBV18,TRBJ1-5,-,TGTGCCAGCTCACGACAGACCATAGTTGATAGCAATCAGCCCCAGCATTTT,CASSRQTIVDSNQPQHF
-,TRBV12-3/TRBV12-4,TRBJ2-1,TRBD2,TGTGCCAGCAGAGGACTAGCGGGAGTAATCGGAAGCTCCTACAATGAGCAGTTCTTC,CASRGLAGVIGSSYNEQFF
many,TRBV16,TRBJ1-6,-,TGTGCCAGCGCAACCCGGCAGGTCCTCCCTTCATATAATTCACCCCTCCACTTT,CASATRQVLPSYNSPLHF
-,TRBV5-1,TRBJ2-1,TRBD2,TGCGCCAGCAGACCTCCTGGGACTAGCGGATACAATGAGCAGTTCTTC,CASRPPGTSGYNEQFF
many,TRBV7-2,TRBJ2-1,-,TGTGCCAGCAGCCTGCGGCCGGCCCCACAGTTCTACAATGAGCAGTTCTTC,CASSLRPAPQFYNEQFF
few,TRBV12-3/TRBV12-4,TRBJ2-1,-,TGTGCCAGCAGTGAGGCAAACTCCTACAATGAGCAGTTCTTC,CASSEANSYNEQFF
-,TRBV4-1,TRBJ2-7,TRBD2,TGCGCCAGCAGCCAAGGGACTAGCGGGAGATACGAGCAGTACTTC,CASSQGTSGRYEQYF
-,TRBV12-3/TRBV12-4,TRBJ2-1,-,TGTGCCAGCAGCCCGGACCCCACCTCCTACAATGAGCAGTTCTTC,CASSPDPTSYNEQFF
few,TRBV9,TRBJ1-2,-,TGTGCCAGCAGCGTCCATCAGGATCCTTTTAACTATGGCTACACCTTC,CASSVHQDPFNYGYTF
-,TRBV19,TRBJ1-5,-,TGTGCCAGTAGTAGGGCAAGCAATCAGCCCCAGCATTTT,CASSRASNQPQHF
-,TRBV5-1,TRBJ2-6,-,TGCGCCAGCAGCTTGGCCTTAGGACCGCCGTTCTCTGGGGCCAACGTCCTGACTTTC,CASSLALGPPFSGANVLTF